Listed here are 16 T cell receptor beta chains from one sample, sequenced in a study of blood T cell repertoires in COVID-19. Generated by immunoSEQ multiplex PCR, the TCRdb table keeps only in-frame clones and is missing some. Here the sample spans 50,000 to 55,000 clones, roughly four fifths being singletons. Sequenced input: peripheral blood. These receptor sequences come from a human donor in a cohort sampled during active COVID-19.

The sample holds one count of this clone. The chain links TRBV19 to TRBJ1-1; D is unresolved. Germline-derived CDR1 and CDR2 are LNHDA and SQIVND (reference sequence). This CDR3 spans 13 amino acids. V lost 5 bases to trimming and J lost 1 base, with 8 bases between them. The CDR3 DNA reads TGTGCCAGTAGTCGACGGGAGAACACTGAAGCTTTCTTT. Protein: CASSRRENTEAFF.

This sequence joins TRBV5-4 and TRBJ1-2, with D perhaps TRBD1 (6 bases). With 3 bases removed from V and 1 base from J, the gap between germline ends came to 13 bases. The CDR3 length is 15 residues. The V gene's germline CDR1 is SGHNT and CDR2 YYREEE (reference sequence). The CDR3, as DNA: TGTGCCAGCAGCTCGGTGGACAGTTATAACTATGGCTACACCTTC. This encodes CASSSVDSYNYGYTF.

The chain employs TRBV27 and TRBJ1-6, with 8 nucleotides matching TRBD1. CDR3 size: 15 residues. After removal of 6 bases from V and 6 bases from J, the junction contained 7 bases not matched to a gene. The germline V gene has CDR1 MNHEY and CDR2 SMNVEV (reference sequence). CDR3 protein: CASSLIDRGNSPLHF. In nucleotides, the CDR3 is TGTGCCAGCAGCCTCATCGACAGGGGTAATTCACCCCTCCACTTT.

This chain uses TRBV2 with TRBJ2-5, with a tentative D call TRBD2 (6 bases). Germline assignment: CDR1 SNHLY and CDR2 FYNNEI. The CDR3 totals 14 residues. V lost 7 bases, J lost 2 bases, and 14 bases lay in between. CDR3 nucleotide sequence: TGTGCCAGCACTGACCGGGGGACTCAAGAGACCCAGTACTTC. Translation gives CASTDRGTQETQYF.

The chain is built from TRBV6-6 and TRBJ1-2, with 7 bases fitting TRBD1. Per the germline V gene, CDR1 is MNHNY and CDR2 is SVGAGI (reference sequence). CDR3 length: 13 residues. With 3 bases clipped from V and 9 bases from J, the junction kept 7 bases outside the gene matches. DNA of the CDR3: TGTGCCAGCAGTTATGACAGGGTAAAAAGCTACACCTTC. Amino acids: CASSYDRVKSYTF.

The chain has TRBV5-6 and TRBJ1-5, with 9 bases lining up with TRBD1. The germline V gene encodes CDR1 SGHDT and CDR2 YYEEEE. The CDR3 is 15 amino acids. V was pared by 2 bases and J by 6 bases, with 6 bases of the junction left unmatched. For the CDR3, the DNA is TGTGCCAGCAGCTTAAACAGGGGGCTGGGTCAGCCCCAGCATTTT. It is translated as CASSLNRGLGQPQHF. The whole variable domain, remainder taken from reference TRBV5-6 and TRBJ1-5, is DAGVTQSPTHLIKTRGQQVTLRCSPKSGHDTVSWYQQALGQGPQFIFQYYEEEERQRGNFPDRFSGHQFPNYSSELNVNALLLGDSALYLCASSLNRGLGQPQHFGDGTRLSIL.

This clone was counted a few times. Written as DNA, the CDR3 is TGTGCCAGCAGCGTAGAGGCTAGCGGGGCCTACAATGAGCAGTTCTTC. Its translation: CASSVEASGAYNEQFF. The chain combines TRBV9 with TRBJ2-1, with 9 bases that match TRBD2. This CDR3 contains 16 residues. Germline CDR1 is SGDLS and CDR2 is YYNGEE. The V segment lost 0 bases and the J segment 2 bases; nucleotides outside the gene matches: 3.

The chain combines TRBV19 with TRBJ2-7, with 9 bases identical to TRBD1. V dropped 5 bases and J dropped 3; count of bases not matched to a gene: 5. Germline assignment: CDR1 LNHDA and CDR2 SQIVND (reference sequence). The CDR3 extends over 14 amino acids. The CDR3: CASSHPDRGYEQYF. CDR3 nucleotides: TGTGCCAGTAGTCACCCGGACAGGGGCTACGAGCAGTACTTC.

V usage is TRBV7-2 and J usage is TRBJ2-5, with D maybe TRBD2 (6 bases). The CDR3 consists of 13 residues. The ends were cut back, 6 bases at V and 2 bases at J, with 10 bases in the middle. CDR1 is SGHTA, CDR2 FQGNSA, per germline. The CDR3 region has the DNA TGTGCCAGCAGATCCGGGGGTCAAGAGACCCAGTACTTC. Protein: CASRSGGQETQYF.

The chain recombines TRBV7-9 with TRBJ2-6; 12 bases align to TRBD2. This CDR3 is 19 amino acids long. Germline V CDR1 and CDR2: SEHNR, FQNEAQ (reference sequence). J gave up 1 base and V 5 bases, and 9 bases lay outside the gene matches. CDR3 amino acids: CASSRILAGGLSGANVLTF. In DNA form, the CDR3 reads TGTGCCAGCAGCCGAATACTAGCGGGGGGTCTTTCTGGGGCCAACGTCCTGACTTTC.

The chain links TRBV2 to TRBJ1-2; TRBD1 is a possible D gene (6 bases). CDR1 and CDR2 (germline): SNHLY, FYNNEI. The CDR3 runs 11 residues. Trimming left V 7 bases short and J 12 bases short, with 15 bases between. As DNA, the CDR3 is TGTGCCAGCATCGGGTTCGCAGGGGACACCTTC. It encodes CASIGFAGDTF.

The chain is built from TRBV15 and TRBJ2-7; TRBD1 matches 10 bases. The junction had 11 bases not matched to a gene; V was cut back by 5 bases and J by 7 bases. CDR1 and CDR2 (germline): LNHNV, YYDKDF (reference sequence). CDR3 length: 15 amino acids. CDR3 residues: CATSPGGTGAWEQYF. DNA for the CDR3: TGTGCCACCAGCCCCGGCGGGACAGGGGCTTGGGAGCAGTACTTC.

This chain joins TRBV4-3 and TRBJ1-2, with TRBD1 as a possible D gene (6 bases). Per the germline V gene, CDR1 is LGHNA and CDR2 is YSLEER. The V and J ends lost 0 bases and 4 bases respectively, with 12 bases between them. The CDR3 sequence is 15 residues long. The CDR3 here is CASSQDIGQTYGYTF. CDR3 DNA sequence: TGCGCCAGCAGCCAAGACATCGGACAGACCTATGGCTACACCTTC.

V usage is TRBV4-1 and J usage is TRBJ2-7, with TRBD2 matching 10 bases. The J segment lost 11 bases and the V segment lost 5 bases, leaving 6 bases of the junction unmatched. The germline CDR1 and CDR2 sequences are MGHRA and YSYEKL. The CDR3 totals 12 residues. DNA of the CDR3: TGCGCCAGCAGCAAGGGAGGGACTAGCGAGTACTTC. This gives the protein CASSKGGTSEYF.

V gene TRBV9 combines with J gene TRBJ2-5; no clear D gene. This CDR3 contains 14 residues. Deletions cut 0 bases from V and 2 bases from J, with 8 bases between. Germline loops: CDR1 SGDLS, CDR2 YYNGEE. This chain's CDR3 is CASSVGGHQETQYF. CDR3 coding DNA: TGTGCCAGCAGCGTAGGAGGCCATCAAGAGACCCAGTACTTC.

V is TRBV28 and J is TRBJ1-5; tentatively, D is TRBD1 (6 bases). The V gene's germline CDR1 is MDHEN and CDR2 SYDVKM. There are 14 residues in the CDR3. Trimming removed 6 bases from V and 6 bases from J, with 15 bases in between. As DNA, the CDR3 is TGTGCCAGCAGGCTTGCAGGGGTAGGTCAGCCCCAGCATTTT. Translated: CASRLAGVGQPQHF.